This T cell receptor (beta chain) originates from a study of blood T cell repertoires in COVID-19. Study information: Collection of acute and convalescent COVID-19 samples took place in the United States, Italy and Spain. From T cells, B-cell-depleted T cells, or PBMCs came the material, which was cDNA or gDNA.

The repertoire was sequenced with immunoSEQ multiplex PCR; TCRdb's copy has only in-frame clones and lacks some. The sample holds approximately 300,000 clones, around nine tenths seen once. V was cut by 0 bases and J by 5 bases, with 6 bases left in between. The germline V gene has CDR1 SGDLS and CDR2 YYNGEE. The CDR3 has 13 amino acids. This rearrangement joins TRBV9 to TRBJ1-3; D is uncertain. The source of this sequence is a woman younger than 45 who had been exposed to COVID-19. Material: PBMCs or T cells enriched from blood (not recorded which). In nucleotides, the CDR3 is TGTGCCAGCAGCGTAGAGGAGAGAAACACCATATATTTT. Amino acids: CASSVEERNTIYF.